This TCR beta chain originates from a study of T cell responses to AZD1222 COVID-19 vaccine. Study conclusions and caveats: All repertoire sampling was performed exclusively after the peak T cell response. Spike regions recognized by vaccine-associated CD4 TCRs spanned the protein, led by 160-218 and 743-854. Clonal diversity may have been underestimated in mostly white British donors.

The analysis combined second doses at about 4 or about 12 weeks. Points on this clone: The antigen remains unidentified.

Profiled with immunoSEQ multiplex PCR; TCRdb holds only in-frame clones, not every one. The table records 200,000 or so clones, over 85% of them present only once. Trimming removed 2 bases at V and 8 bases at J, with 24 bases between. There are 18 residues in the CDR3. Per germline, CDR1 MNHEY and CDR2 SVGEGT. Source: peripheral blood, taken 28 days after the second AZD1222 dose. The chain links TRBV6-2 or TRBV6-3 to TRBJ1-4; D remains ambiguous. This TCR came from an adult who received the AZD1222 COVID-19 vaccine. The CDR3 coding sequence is TGTGCCAGCAGTTACACAGCCGGCGCGTCGACGTCCCGGGAAAAACTGTTTTTT. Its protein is CASSYTAGASTSREKLFF.